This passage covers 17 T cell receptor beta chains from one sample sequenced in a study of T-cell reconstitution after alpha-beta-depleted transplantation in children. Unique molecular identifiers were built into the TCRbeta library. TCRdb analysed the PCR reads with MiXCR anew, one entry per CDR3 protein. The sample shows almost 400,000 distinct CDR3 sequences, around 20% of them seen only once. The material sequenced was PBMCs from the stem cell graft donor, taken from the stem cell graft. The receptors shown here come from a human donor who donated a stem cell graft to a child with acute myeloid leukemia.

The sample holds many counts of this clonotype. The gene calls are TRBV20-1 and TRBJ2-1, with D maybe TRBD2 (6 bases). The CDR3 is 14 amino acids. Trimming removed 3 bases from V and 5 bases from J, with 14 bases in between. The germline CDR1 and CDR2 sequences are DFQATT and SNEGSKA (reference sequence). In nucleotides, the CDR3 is TGCAGTGCTAGGAGACTAGAATACAACAATGAGCAGTTCTTC. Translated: CSARRLEYNNEQFF.

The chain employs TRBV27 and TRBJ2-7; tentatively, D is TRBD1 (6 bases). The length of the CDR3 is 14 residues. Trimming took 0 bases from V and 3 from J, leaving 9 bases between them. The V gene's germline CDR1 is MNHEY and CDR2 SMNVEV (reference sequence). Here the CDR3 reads CASSLSYRDYEQYF. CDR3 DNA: TGTGCCAGCAGTTTATCATACAGGGACTACGAGCAGTACTTC.

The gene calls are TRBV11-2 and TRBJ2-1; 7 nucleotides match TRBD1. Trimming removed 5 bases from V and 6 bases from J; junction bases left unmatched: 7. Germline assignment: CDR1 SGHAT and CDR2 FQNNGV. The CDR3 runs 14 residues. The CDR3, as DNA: TGTGCCAGCAGCACAGGGACAGTGTCCAATGAGCAGTTCTTC. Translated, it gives CASSTGTVSNEQFF.

The CDR3 protein is CAGGTGDNRETQYF. CDR3 nucleotide sequence: TGTGCCGGCGGAACGGGGGACAATCGAGAGACCCAGTACTTC. The chain is built from TRBV7-8 and TRBJ2-5, with D possibly called TRBD1 or TRBD2 (6 bases each). Per the germline V gene, CDR1 is SGHVS and CDR2 is FQNEAQ. Trimming stripped 11 bases from V and 4 bases from J, with 20 bases between. The CDR3 contains 14 residues. Complete variable domain (other parts from reference TRBV7-8 and TRBJ2-5): GAGVSQSPRYKVAKRGQDVALRCDPISGHVSLFWYQQALGQGPEFLTYFQNEAQLDKSGLPSDRFFAERPEGSVSTLKIQRTQQEDSAVYLCAGGTGDNRETQYFGPGTRLLVL.

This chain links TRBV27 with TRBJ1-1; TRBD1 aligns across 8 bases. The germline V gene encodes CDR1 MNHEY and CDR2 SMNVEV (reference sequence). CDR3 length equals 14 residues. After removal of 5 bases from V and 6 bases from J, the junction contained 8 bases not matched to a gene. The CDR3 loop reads CASSTIRGRSEAFF. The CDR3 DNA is TGTGCCAGCAGTACGATCAGGGGGCGGTCTGAAGCTTTCTTT.

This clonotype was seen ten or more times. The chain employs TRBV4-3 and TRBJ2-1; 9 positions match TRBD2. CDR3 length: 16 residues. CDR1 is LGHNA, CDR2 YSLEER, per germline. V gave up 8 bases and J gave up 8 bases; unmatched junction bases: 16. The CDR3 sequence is CASSPRWGGGGDEQFF. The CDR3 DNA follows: TGCGCCAGCTCTCCTCGGTGGGGAGGCGGGGGGGATGAGCAGTTCTTC.

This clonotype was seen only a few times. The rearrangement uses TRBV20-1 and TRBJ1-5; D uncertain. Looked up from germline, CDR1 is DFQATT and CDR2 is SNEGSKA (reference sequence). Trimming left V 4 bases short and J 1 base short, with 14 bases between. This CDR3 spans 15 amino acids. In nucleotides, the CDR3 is TGCAGTGCTACCCTATGGGCGGAAAGCAATCAGCCCCAGCATTTT. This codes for CSATLWAESNQPQHF.

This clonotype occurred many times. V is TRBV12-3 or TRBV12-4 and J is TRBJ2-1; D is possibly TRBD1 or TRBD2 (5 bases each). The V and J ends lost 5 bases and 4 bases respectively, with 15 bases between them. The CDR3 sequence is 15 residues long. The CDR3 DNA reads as TGTGCCAGCAGTCCCATGGTGGGGGTATACAATGAGCAGTTCTTC. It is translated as CASSPMVGVYNEQFF.

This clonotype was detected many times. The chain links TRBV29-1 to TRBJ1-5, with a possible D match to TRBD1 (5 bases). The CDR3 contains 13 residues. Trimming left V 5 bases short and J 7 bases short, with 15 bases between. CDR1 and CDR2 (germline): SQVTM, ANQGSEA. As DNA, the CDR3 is TGCAGCGTTAGGCTGCAGGGAGAACAGCCCCAGCATTTT. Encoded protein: CSVRLQGEQPQHF.

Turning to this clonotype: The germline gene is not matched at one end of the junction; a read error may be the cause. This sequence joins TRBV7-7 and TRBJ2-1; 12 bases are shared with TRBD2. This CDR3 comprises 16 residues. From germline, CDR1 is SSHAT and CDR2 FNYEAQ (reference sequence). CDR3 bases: TGTGCTAGCAGCTTAGCCCTAGCGGGAGGGCAGAATGAGCAGTTCTTC. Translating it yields CASSLALAGGQNEQFF.

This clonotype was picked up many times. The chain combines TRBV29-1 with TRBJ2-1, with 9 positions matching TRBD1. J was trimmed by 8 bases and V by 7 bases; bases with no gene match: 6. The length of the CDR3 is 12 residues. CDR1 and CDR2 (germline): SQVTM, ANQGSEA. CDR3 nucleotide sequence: TGCAGCGCCGGACAGGGGTTTGATGAGCAGTTCTTC. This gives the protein CSAGQGFDEQFF.

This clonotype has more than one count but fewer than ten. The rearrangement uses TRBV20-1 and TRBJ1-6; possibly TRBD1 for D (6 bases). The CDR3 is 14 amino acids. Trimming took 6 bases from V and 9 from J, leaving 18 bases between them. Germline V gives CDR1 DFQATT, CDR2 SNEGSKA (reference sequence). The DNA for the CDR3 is TGCAGTGCGGGGGGCGAGGGACAAACTTCACCCCTCCACTTT. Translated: CSAGGEGQTSPLHF.

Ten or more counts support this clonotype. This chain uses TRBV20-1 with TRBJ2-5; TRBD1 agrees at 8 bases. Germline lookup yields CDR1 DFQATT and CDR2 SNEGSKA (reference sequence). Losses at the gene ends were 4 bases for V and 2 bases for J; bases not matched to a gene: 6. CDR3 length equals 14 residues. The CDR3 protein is CSAISTGGQETQYF. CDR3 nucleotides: TGCAGTGCTATATCTACAGGGGGTCAAGAGACCCAGTACTTC.

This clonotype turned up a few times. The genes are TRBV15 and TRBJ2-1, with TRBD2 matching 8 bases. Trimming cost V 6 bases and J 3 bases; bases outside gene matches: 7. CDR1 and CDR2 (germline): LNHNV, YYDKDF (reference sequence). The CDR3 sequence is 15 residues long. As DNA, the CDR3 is TGTGCCACCAGGAAGACGGGACTAGACTACAATGAGCAGTTCTTC. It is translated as CATRKTGLDYNEQFF.

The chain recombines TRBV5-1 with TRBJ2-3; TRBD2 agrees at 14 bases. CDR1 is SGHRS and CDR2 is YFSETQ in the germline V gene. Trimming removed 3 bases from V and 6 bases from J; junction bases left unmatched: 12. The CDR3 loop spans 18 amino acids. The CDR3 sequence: CASSSPPGLAGGGDTQYF. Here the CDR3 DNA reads TGCGCCAGCAGCTCCCCCCCCGGACTAGCGGGAGGAGGTGATACGCAGTATTTT.

The DNA of the CDR3 is TGCAGCGTGAATACAGCTTACGAGCAGTACTTC. Its protein product is CSVNTAYEQYF. This rearrangement joins TRBV29-1 to TRBJ2-7; no reliable D call. V gave up 6 bases and J gave up 4 bases, with 10 bases separating them. CDR1 and CDR2 from the germline V gene are SQVTM and ANQGSEA. This CDR3 comprises 11 residues.

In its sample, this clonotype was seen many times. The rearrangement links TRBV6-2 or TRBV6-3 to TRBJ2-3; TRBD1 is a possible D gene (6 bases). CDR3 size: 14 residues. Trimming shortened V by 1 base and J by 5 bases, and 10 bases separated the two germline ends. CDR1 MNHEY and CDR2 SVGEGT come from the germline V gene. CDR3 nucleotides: TGTGCCAGCAGTTACTTATCCAGGGGAGATACGCAGTATTTT. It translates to CASSYLSRGDTQYF.